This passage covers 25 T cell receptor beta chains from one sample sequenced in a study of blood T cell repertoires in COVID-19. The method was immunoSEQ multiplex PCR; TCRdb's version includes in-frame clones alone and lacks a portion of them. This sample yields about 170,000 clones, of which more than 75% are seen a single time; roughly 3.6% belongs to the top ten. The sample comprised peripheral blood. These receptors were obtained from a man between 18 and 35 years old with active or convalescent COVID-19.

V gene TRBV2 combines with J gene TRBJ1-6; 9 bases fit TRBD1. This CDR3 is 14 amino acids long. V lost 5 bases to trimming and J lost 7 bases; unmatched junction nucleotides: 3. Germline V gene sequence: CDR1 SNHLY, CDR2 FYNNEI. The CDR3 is CASSTGTGNSPLHF. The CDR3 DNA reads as TGTGCCAGCAGTACCGGGACAGGGAATTCACCCCTCCACTTT.

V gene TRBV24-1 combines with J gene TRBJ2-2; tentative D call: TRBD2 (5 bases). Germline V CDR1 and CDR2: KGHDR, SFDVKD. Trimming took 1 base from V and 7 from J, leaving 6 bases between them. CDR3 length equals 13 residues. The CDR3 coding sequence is TGTGCCACCAGTGATTTCGGAGGCGGGGAGCTGTTTTTT. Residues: CATSDFGGGELFF.

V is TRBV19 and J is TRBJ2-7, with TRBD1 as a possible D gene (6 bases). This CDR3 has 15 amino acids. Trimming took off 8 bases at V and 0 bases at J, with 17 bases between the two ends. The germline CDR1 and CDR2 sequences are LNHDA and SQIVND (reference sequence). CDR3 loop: CASSNRDKSSYEQYF. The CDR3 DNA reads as TGTGCCAGTTCTAACCGGGACAAGAGCTCCTACGAGCAGTACTTC.

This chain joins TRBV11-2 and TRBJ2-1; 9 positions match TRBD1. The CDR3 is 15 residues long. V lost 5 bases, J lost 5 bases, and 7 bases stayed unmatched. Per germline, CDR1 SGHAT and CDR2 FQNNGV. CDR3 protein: CASSLRGQGDNEQFF. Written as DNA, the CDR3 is TGTGCCAGCAGCCTCCGGGGACAGGGTGACAATGAGCAGTTCTTC.

The CDR3 DNA sequence: TGTGCCAGCAGCTCCTGGGGCAGGTCTGAAGCTTTCTTT. Translated: CASSSWGRSEAFF. This chain uses TRBV11-2 with TRBJ1-1; D may be TRBD1 (5 bases). CDR3 length equals 13 residues. V lost 4 bases and J 6 bases, leaving 12 bases between the germline ends. Germline V gene lookup returns CDR1 SGHAT and CDR2 FQNNGV.

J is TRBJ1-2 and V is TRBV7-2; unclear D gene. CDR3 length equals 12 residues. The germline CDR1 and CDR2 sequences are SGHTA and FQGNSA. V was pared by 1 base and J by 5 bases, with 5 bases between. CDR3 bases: TGTGCCAGCAGCTTAGATCATTATGGCTACACCTTC. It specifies CASSLDHYGYTF.

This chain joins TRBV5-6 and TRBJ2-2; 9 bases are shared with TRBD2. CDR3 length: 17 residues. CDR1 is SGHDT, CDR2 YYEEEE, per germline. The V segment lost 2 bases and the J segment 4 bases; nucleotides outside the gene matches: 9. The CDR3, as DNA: TGTGCCAGCAGCTTTGGGCTAGCGGGGAAAAGCACCGGGGAGCTGTTTTTT. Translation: CASSFGLAGKSTGELFF.

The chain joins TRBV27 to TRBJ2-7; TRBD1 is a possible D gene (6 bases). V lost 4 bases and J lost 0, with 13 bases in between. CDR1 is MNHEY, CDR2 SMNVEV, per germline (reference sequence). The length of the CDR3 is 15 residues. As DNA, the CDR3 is TGTGCCAGCAGTTATCTCACGGACAGCTCCTACGAGCAGTACGTC. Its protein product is CASSYLTDSSYEQYV.

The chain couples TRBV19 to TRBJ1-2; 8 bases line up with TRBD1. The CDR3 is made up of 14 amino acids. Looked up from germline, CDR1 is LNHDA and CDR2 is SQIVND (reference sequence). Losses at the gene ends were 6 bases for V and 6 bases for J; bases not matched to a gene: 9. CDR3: CASSPPDRDDGYTF. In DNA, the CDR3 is TGTGCCAGTAGCCCACCGGACAGGGACGATGGCTACACCTTC.

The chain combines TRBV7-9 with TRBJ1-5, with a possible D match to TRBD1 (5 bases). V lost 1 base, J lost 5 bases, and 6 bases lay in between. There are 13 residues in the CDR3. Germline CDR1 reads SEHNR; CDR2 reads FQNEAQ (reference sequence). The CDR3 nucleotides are TGTGCCAGCAGCTTAGTACAGGATCAGCCCCAGCATTTT. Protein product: CASSLVQDQPQHF.

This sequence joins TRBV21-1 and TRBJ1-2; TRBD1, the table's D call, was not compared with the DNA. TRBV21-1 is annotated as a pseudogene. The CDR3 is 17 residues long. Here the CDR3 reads CASSKGIFSGGYYGVTF. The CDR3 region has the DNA TGTGCCAGCAGCAAGGGGATTTTTTCAGGGGGCTACTATGGCGTCACCTTC.

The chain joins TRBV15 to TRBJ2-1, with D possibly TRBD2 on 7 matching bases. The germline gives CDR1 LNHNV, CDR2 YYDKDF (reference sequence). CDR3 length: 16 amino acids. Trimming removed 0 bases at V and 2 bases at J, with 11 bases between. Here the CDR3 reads CATSRERGAPYNEQFF. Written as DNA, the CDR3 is TGTGCCACCAGCAGAGAACGGGGGGCTCCCTACAATGAGCAGTTCTTC.

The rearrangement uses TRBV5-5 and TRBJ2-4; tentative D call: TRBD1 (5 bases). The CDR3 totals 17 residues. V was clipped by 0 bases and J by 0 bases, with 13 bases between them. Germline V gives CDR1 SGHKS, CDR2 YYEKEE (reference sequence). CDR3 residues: CASSLEVRARAKNIQYF. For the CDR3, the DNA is TGTGCCAGCAGCTTGGAGGTCAGGGCACGAGCCAAAAACATTCAGTACTTC.

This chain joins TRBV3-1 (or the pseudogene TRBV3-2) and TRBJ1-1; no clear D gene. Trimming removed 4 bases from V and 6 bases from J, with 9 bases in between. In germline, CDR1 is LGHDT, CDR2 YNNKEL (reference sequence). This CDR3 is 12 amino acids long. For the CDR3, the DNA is TGTGCCAGCAGCCGACAAGGTTCTGAAGCTTTCTTT. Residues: CASSRQGSEAFF.

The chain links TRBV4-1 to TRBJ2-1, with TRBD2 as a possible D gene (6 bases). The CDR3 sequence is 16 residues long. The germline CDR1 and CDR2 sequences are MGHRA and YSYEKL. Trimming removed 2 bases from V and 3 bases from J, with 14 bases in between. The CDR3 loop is CASSQSPGLIYNEQFF. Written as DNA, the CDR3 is TGCGCCAGCAGCCAATCCCCGGGACTTATCTACAATGAGCAGTTCTTC.

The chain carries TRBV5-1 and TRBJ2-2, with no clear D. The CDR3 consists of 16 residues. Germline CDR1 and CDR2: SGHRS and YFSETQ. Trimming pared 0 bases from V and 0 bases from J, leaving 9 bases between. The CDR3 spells CASSLVKESNTGELFF. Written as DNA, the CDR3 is TGCGCCAGCAGCTTGGTAAAGGAGTCGAACACCGGGGAGCTGTTTTTT.

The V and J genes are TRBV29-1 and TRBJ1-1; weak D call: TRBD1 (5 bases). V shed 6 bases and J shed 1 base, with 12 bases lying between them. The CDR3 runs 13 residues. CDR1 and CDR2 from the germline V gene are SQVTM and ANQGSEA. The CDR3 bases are TGCAGCGTAAGGGGTAGAGGGAACACTGAAGCTTTCTTT. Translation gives CSVRGRGNTEAFF.

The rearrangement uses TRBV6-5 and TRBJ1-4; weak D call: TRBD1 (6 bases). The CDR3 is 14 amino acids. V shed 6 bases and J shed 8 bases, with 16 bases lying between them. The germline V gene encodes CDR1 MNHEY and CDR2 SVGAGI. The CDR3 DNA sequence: TGTGCCAGCAGAGCCAGGGGTTTGGGCGAAAAACTGTTTTTT. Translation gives CASRARGLGEKLFF.

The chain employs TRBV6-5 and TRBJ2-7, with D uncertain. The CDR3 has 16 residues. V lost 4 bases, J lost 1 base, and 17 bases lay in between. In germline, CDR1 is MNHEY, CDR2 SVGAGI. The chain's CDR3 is CASSSRSVAVSYEQYF. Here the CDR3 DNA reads TGTGCCAGCAGTTCAAGATCTGTAGCTGTATCCTACGAGCAGTACTTC.

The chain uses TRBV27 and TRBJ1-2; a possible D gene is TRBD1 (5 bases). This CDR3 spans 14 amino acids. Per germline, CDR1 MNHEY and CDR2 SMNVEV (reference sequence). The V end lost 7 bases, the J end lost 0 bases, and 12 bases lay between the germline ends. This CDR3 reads CASKGLGANYGYTF. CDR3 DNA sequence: TGTGCCAGCAAGGGGTTAGGGGCTAACTATGGCTACACCTTC.

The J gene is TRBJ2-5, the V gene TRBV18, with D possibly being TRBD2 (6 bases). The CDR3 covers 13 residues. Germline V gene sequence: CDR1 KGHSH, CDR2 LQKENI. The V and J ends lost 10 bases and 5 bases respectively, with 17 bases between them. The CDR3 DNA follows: TGTGCCACCACCGGCGGGACCGGGGAGACCCAGTACTTC. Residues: CATTGGTGETQYF.

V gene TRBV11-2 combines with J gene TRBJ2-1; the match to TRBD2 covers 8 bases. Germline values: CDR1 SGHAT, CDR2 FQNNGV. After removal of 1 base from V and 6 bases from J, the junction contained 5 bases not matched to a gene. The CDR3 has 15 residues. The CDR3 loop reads CASSLAGLVINEQFF. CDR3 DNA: TGTGCCAGCAGCTTAGCGGGACTAGTTATCAATGAGCAGTTCTTC.

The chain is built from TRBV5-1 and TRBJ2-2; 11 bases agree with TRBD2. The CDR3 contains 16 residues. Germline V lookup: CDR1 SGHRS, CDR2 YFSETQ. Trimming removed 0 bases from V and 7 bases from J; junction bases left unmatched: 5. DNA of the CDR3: TGCGCCAGCAGCTTGGTAGCGGGAGGGCTCGGCGGGGAGCTGTTTTTT. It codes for CASSLVAGGLGGELFF.

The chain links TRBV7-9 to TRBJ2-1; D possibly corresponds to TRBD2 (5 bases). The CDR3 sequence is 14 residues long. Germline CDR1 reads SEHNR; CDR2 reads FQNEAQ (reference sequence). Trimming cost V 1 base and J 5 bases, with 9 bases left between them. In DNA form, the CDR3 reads TGTGCCAGCAGCTTAGTCGGGAACAACAATGAGCAGTTCTTC. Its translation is CASSLVGNNNEQFF.

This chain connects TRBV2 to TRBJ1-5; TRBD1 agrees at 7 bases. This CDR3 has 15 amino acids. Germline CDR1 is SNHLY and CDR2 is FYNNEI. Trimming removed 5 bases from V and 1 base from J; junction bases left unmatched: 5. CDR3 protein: CASSPTGLSNQPQHF. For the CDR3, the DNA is TGTGCCAGCAGTCCGACAGGGTTAAGCAATCAGCCCCAGCATTTT.